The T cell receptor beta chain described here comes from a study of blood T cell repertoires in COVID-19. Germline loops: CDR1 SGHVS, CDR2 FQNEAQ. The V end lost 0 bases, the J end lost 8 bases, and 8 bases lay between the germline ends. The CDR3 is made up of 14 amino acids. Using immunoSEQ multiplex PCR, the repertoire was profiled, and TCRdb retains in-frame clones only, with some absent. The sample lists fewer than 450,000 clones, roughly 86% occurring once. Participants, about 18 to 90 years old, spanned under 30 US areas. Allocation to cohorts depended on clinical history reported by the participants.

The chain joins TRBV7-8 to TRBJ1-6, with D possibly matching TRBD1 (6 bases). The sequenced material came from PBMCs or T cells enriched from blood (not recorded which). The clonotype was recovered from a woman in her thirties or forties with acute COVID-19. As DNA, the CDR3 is TGTGCCAGCAGCTTAGCAGGGGGGGATTCACCCCTCCACTTT. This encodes CASSLAGGDSPLHF.